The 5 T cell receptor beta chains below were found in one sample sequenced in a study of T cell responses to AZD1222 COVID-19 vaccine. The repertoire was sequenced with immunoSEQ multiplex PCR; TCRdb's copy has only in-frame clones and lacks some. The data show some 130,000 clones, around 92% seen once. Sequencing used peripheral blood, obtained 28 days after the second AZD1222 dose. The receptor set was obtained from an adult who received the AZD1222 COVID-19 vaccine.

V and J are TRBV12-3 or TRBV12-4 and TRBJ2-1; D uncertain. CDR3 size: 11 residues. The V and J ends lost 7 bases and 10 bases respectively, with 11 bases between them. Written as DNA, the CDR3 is TGTGCCAGCACCGCTTACGGGGAGCAGTTCTTC. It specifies CASTAYGEQFF.

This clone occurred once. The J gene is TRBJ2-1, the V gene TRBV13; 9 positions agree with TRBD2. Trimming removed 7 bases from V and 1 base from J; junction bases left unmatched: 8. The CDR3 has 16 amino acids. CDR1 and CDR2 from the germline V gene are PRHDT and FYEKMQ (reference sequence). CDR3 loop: CASNARRGGSYNEQFF. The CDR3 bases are TGTGCCAGCAACGCCCGGCGGGGGGGTTCCTACAATGAGCAGTTCTTC. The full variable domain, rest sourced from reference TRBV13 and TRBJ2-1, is AAGVIQSPRHLIKEKRETATLKCYPIPRHDTVYWYQQGPGQDPQFLISFYEKMQSDKGSIPDRFSAQQFSDYHSELNMSSLELGDSALYFCASNARRGGSYNEQFFGPGTRLTVL.

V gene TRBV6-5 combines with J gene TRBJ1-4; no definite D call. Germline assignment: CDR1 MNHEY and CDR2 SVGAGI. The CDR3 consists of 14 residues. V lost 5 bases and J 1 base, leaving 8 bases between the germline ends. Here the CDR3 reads CASSPYRTNEKLFF. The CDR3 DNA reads TGTGCCAGCAGTCCATACAGAACTAATGAAAAACTGTTTTTT.

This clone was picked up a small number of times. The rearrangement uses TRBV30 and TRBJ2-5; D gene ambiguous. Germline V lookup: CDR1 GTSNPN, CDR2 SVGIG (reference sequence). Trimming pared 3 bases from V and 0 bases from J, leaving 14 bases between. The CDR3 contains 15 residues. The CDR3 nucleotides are TGTGCCTGGAGCTCCCCCCGGCCCTACCAAGAGACCCAGTACTTC. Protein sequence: CAWSSPRPYQETQYF.

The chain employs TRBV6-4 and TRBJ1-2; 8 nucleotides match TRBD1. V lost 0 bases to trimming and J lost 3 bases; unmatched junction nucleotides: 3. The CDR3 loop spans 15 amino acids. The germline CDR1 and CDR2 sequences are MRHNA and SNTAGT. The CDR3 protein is CASSDSAGGHYGYTF. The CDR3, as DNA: TGTGCCAGCAGTGACTCGGCAGGGGGCCACTATGGCTACACCTTC.